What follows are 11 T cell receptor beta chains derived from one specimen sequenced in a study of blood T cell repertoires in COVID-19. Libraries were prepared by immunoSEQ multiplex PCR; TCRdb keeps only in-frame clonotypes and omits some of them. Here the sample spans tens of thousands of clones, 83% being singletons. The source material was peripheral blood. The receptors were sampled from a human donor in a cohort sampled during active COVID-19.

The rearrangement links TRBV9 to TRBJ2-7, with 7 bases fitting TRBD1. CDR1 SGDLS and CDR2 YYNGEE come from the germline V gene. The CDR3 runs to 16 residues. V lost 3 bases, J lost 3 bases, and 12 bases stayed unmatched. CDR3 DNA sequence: TGTGCCAGCAGCGCCTCGACCGGTGGGGACAGCTACGAGCAGTACTTC. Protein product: CASSASTGGDSYEQYF.

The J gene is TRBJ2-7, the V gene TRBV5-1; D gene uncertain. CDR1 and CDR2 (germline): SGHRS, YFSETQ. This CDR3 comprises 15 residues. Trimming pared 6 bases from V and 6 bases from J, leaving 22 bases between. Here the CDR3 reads CASNREPETSSEQYF. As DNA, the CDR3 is TGCGCCAGCAATCGTGAACCAGAGACAAGCTCCGAGCAGTACTTC.

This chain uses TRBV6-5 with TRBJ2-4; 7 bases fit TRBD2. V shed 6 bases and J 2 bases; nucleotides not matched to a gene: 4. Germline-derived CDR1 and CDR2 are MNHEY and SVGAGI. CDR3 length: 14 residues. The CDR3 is CASSFGTTKNIQYF. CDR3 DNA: TGTGCCAGCAGCTTCGGGACTACCAAAAACATTCAGTACTTC.

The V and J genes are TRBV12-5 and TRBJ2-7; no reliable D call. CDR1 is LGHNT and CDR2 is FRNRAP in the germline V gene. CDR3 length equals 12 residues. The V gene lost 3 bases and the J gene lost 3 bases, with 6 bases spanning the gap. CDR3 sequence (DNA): TGTGCTAGTGGTTTCTCTCTCTACGAGCAGTACTTC. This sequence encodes CASGFSLYEQYF.

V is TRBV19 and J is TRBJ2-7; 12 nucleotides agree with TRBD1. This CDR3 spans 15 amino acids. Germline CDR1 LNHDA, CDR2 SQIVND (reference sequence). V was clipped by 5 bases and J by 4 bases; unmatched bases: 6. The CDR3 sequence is CASSAGTGGFYEQYF. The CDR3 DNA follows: TGTGCCAGTAGTGCCGGGACAGGGGGCTTTTACGAGCAGTACTTC.

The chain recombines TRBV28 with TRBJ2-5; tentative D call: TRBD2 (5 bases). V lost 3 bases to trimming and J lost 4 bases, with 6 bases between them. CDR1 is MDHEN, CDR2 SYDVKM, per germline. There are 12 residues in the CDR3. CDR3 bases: TGTGCCAGCAGTTTTCGGGGAGAGACCCAGTACTTC. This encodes CASSFRGETQYF.

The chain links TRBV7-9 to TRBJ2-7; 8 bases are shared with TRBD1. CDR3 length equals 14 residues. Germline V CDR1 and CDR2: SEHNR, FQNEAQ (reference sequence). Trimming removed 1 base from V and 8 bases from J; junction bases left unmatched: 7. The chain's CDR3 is CASSLVQGAEKQYF. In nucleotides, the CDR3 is TGTGCCAGCAGCTTAGTGCAGGGGGCTGAGAAGCAGTACTTC.

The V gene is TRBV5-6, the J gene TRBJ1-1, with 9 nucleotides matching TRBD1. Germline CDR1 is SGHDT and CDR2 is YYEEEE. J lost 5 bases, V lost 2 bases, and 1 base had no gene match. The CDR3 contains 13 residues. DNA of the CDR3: TGTGCCAGCAGCTTACAGGGGGCTACTGAAGCTTTCTTT. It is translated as CASSLQGATEAFF.

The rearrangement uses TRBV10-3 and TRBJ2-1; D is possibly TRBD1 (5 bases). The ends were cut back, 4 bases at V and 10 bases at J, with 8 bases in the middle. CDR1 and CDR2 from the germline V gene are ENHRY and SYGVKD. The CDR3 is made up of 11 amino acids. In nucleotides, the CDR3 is TGTGCCATCAGTGCACCAGGGGAGCAGTTCTTC. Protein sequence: CAISAPGEQFF.

This chain's CDR3 is CASSRGNTYEQYF. CDR3 in DNA: TGCGCCAGCAGCCGGGGCAATACCTACGAGCAGTACTTC. The chain is built from TRBV4-3 and TRBJ2-7, with a tentative D call TRBD1 (5 bases). Germline CDR1 LGHNA, CDR2 YSLEER. This CDR3 is built from 13 residues. The V and J ends lost 4 bases and 2 bases respectively, with 9 bases between them.

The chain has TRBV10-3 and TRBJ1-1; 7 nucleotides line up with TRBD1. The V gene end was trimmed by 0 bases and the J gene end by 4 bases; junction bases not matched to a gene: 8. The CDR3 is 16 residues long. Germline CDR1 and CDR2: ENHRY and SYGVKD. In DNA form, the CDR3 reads TGTGCCATCAGTGAGTCGACTCTGGGGACAGTCACTGAAGCTTTCTTT. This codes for CAISESTLGTVTEAFF.